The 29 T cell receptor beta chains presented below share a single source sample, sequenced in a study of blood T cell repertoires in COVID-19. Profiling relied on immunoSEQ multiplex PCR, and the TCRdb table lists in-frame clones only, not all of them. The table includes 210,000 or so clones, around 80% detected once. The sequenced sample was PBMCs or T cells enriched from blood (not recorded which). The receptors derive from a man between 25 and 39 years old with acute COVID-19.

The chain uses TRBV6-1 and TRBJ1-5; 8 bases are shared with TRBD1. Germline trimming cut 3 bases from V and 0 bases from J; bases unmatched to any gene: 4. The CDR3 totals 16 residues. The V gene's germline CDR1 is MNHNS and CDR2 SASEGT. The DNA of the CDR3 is TGTGCCAGCAGTGACCAGGGGGCGCTTAGCAATCAGCCCCAGCATTTT. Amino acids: CASSDQGALSNQPQHF.

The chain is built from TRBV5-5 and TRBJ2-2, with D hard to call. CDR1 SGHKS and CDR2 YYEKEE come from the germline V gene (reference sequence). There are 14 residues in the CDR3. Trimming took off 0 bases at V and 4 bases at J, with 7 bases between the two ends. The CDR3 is CASSLGGGTGELFF. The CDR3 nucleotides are TGTGCCAGCAGCTTGGGAGGCGGCACCGGGGAGCTGTTTTTT.

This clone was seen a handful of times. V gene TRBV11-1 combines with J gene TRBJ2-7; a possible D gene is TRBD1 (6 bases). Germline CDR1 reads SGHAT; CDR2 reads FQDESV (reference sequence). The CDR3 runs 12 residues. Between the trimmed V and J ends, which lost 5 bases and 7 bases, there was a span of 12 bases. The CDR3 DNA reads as TGTGCCAGCAGCCCACAGGGTCAGGAGCAGTACTTC. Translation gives CASSPQGQEQYF. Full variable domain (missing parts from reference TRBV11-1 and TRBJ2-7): EAEVAQSPRYKITEKSQAVAFWCDPISGHATLYWYRQILGQGPELLVQFQDESVVDDSQLPKDRFSAERLKGVDSTLKIQPAELGDSAMYLCASSPQGQEQYFGPGTRLTVT.

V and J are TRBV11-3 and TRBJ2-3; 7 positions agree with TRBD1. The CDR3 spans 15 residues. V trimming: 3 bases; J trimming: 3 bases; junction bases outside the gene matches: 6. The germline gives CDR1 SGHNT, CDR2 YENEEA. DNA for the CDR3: TGTGCCAGCAGCTTTGAGGGGGCTAGTACAGATACGCAGTATTTT. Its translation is CASSFEGASTDTQYF.

CDR3 in amino acids: CASSRKPGQVSYEQYF. In DNA form, the CDR3 reads TGTGCCAGCAGTCGAAAACCCGGACAGGTCTCCTACGAGCAGTACTTC. The J gene is TRBJ2-7, the V gene TRBV27; TRBD1 matches at 7 bases. Germline CDR1 reads MNHEY; CDR2 reads SMNVEV (reference sequence). The CDR3 is made up of 16 amino acids. V dropped 5 bases and J dropped 0; count of bases not matched to a gene: 10.

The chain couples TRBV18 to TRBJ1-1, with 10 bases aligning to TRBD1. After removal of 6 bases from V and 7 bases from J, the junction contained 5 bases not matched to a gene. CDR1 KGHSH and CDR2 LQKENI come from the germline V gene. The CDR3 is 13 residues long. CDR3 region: CASSDRGLVEAFF. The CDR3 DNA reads TGTGCCAGCTCTGACAGGGGGCTTGTTGAAGCTTTCTTT. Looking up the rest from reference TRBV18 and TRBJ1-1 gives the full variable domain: NAGVMQNPRHLVRRRGQEARLRCSPMKGHSHVYWYRQLPEEGLKFMVYLQKENIIDESGMPKERFSAEFPKEGPSILRIQQVVRGDSAAYFCASSDRGLVEAFFGQGTRLTVV.

In DNA form, the CDR3 reads TGTGCCAGCAGAGGGACACCCATTGAAGCTTTCTTT. This sequence encodes CASRGTPIEAFF. The genes are TRBV2 and TRBJ1-1; a weak D match, TRBD1 (6 bases). The germline V and J ends were trimmed by 6 bases and 7 bases, with 12 bases remaining between them. The germline CDR1 and CDR2 sequences are SNHLY and FYNNEI. The CDR3 has 12 residues.

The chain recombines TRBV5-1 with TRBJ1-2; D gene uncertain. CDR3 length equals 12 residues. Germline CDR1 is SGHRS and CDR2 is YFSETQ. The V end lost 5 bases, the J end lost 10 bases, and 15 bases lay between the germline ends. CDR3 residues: CASSPSGGDYTF. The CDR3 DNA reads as TGCGCCAGCAGTCCATCGGGTGGAGACTACACCTTC.

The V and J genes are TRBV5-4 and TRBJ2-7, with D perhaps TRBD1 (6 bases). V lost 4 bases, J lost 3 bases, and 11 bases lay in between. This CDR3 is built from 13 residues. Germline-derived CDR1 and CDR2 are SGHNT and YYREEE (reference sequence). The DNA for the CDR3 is TGTGCCAGCAGCCCGGGACAATTCTACGAGCAGTACTTC. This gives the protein CASSPGQFYEQYF.

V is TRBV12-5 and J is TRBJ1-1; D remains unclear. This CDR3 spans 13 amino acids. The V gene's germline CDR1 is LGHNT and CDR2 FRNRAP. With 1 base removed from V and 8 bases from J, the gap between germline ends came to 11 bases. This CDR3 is CASGLGAGDEAFF. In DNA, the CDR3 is TGTGCTAGTGGTTTGGGGGCGGGTGACGAAGCTTTCTTT.

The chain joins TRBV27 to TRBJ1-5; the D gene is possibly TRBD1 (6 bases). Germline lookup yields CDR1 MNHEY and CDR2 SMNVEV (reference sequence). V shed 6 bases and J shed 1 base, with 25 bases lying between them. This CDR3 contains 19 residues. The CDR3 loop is CASSPRIINRGASNQPQHF. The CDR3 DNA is TGTGCCAGCAGCCCAAGGATCATTAATCGGGGGGCGAGCAATCAGCCCCAGCATTTT.

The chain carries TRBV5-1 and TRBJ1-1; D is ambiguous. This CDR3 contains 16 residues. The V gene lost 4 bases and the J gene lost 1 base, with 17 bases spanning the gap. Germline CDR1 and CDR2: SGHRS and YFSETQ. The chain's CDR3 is CASSLLGVTANTEAFF. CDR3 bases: TGCGCCAGCAGCCTGTTAGGAGTAACCGCGAACACTGAAGCTTTCTTT. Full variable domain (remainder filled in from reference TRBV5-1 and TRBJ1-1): KAGVTQTPRYLIKTRGQQVTLSCSPISGHRSVSWYQQTPGQGLQFLFEYFSETQRNKGNFPGRFSGRQFSNSRSEMNVSTLELGDSALYLCASSLLGVTANTEAFFGQGTRLTVV.

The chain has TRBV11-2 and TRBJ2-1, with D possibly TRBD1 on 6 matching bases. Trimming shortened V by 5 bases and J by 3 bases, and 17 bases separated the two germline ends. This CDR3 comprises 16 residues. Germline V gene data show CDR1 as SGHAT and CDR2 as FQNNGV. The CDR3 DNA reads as TGTGCCAGCAGCCTGAACAGGGATTTAGGCTACAATGAGCAGTTCTTC. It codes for CASSLNRDLGYNEQFF.

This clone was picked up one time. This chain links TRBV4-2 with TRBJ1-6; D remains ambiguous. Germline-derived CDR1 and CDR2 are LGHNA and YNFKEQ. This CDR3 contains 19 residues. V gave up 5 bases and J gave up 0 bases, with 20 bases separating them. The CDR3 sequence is CASSSSTSTESSYNSPLHF. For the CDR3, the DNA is TGTGCCAGCAGCTCATCCACTTCCACAGAGAGCTCCTATAATTCACCCCTCCACTTT.

CDR3 coding DNA: TGTGCCTGGAGTCGTCCATTTCCGGGGACTGAAGCTTTCTTT. This encodes CAWSRPFPGTEAFF. The chain recombines TRBV30 with TRBJ1-1, with D hard to call. CDR3 size: 14 residues. Per germline, CDR1 GTSNPN and CDR2 SVGIG (reference sequence). The ends were cut back, 2 bases at V and 5 bases at J, with 15 bases in the middle.

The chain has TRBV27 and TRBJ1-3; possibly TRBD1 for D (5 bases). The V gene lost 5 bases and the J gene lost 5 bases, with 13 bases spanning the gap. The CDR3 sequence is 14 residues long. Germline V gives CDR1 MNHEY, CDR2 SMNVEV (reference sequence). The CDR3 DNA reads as TGTGCCAGCAGTGGTTCGGCAGGGAGAAACACCATATATTTT. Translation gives CASSGSAGRNTIYF.

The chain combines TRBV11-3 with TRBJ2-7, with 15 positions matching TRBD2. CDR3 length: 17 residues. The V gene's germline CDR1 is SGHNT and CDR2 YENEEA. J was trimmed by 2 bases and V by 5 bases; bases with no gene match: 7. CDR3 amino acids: CASSPRTSGGGAYEQYF. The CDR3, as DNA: TGTGCCAGCAGCCCACGGACTAGCGGGGGGGGAGCCTACGAGCAGTACTTC.

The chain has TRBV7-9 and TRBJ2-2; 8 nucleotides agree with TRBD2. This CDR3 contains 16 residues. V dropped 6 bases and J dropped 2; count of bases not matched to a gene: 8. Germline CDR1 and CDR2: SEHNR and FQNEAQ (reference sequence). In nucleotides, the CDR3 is TGTGCCAGCAGAAATTCCGGGGGGGCCAACACCGGGGAGCTGTTTTTT. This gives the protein CASRNSGGANTGELFF.

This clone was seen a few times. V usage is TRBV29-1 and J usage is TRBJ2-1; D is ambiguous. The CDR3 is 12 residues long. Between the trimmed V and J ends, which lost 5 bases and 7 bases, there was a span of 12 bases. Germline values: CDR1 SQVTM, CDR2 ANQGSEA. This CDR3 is CSVSSNINEQFF. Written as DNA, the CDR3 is TGCAGCGTTTCCTCAAACATAAATGAGCAGTTCTTC.

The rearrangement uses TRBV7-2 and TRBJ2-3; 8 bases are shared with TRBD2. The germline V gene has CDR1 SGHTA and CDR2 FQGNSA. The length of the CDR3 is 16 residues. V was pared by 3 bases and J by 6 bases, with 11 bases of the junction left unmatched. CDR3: CASSFRSSGGPDTQYF. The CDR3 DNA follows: TGTGCCAGCAGCTTTAGGTCCAGCGGGGGCCCGGATACGCAGTATTTT. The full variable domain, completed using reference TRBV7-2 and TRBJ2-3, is GAGVSQSPSNKVTEKGKDVELRCDPISGHTALYWYRQSLGQGLEFLIYFQGNSAPDKSGLPSDRFSAERTGGSVSTLTIQRTQQEDSAVYLCASSFRSSGGPDTQYFGPGTRLTVL.

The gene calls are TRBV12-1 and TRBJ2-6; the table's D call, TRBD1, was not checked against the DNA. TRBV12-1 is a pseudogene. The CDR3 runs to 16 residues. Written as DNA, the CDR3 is TGTGCCAGCAGCTACACAGGCTCCTCTGGGGCCAACGTCCTGACTTTC. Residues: CASSYTGSSGANVLTF.

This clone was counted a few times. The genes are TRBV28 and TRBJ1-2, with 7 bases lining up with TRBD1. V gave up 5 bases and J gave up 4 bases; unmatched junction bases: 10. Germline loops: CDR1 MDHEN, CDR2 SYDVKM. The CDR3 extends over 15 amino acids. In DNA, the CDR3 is TGTGCCAGCAGTCCAAGAGACAGGGCATTCTATGGCTACACCTTC. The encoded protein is CASSPRDRAFYGYTF.

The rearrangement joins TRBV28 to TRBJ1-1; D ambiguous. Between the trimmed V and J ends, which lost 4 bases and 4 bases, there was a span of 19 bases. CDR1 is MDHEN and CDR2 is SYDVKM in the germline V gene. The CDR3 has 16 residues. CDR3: CASSSQIGEVRTEAFF. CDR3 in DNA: TGTGCCAGCAGTTCTCAAATCGGGGAAGTTCGCACTGAAGCTTTCTTT.

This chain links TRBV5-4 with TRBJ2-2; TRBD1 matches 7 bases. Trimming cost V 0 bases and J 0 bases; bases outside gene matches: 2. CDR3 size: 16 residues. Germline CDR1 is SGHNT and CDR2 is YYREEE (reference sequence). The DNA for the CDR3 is TGTGCCAGCAGCTTGGAAACAGGGGCGAACACCGGGGAGCTGTTTTTT. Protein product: CASSLETGANTGELFF. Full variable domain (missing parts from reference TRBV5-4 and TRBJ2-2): ETGVTQSPTHLIKTRGQQVTLRCSSQSGHNTVSWYQQALGQGPQFIFQYYREEENGRGNFPPRFSGLQFPNYSSELNVNALELDDSALYLCASSLETGANTGELFFGEGSRLTVL.

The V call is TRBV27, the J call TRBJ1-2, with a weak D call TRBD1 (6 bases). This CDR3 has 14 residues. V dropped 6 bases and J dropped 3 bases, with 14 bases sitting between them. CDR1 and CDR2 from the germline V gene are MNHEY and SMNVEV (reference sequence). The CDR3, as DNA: TGTGCCAGCAGCCCCACAGGGCAATACTATGGCTACACCTTC. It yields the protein CASSPTGQYYGYTF.

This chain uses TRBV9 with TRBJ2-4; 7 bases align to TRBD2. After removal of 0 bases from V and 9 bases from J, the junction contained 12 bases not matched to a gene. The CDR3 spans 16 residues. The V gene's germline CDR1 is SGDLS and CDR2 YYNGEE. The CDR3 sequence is CASSVGWSGEVGIQYF. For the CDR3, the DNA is TGTGCCAGCAGCGTAGGATGGAGCGGGGAGGTCGGCATTCAGTACTTC. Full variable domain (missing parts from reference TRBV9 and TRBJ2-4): DSGVTQTPKHLITATGQRVTLRCSPRSGDLSVYWYQQSLDQGLQFLIQYYNGEERAKGNILERFSAQQFPDLHSELNLSSLELGDSALYFCASSVGWSGEVGIQYFGAGTRLSVL.

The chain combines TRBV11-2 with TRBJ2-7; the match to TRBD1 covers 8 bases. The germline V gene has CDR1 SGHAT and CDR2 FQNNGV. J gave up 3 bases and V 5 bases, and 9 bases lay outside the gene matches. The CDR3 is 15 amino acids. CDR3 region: CASSLQGGTVYEQYF. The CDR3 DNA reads TGTGCCAGCAGCCTACAGGGGGGTACAGTCTACGAGCAGTACTTC.

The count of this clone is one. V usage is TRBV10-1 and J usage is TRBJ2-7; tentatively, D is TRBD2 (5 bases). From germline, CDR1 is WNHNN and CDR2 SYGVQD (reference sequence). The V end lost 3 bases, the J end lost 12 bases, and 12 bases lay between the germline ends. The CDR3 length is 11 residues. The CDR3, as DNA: TGCGCCAGCAGTGACGGGCGGGTGTGGTACTTC. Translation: CASSDGRVWYF.

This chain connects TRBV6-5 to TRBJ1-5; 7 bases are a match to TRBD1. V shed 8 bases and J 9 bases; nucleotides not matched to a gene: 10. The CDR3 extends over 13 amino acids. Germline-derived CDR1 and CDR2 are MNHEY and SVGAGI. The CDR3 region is CASRSGGTGPQHF. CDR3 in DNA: TGTGCCAGCCGGTCAGGGGGGACGGGGCCCCAGCATTTT.